The 10 T cell receptor beta chains reported below all come from one sample, sequenced in a study of T cell repertoires in cytomegalovirus infection. The antigens these receptors bind are not known. TCRdb re-analysed the reads in MiXCR, keeping a single row per CDR3 protein. The sample holds approximately 470,000 distinct CDR3 sequences, about 39% seen once. The source material was cultured PBMCs, sampled from culture after CMV antigen stimulation. The origin of the receptors is a human donor in good health (CMV status not recorded). Some clones in this sample may be carry-over from other donors' samples.

The V and J genes are TRBV18 and TRBJ2-2; 7 bases fit TRBD1. In germline, CDR1 is KGHSH, CDR2 LQKENI. The CDR3 length is 17 residues. The trim removed 4 bases at V and 0 bases at J, leaving 8 bases unmatched. As DNA, the CDR3 is TGTGCCAGCTCACGAGGTGGGACAGCTACGAACACCGGGGAGCTGTTTTTT. Amino acids: CASSRGGTATNTGELFF. The full variable domain, its missing parts supplied by reference TRBV18 and TRBJ2-2, is NAGVMQNPRHLVRRRGQEARLRCSPMKGHSHVYWYRQLPEEGLKFMVYLQKENIIDESGMPKERFSAEFPKEGPSILRIQQVVRGDSAAYFCASSRGGTATNTGELFFGEGSRLTVL.

This clonotype has a handful of counts. The V gene is TRBV7-9, the J gene TRBJ2-5, with D unresolved. CDR3 length: 13 amino acids. V was trimmed by 3 bases and J by 5 bases, leaving 10 bases between them. CDR1 SEHNR and CDR2 FQNEAQ come from the germline V gene (reference sequence). The DNA of the CDR3 is TGTGCCAGCAGCTTGGTACTCACGGAGACCCAGTACTTC. It encodes CASSLVLTETQYF.

The rearrangement uses TRBV7-2 and TRBJ2-1; 9 positions match TRBD2. The CDR3 covers 13 residues. V dropped 7 bases and J dropped 4; count of bases not matched to a gene: 2. Per the germline V gene, CDR1 is SGHTA and CDR2 is FQGNSA. The CDR3 region is CASISGRYNEQFF. CDR3 DNA: TGTGCCAGCATCAGCGGGAGGTACAATGAGCAGTTCTTC.

This chain connects TRBV6-2 or TRBV6-3 to TRBJ2-2; D possibly corresponds to TRBD1 (6 bases). This CDR3 comprises 13 residues. CDR1 and CDR2 (germline): MNHEY, SVGEGT. V dropped 10 bases and J dropped 10 bases, with 19 bases sitting between them. Written as DNA, the CDR3 is TGTGCCACAACCAGGGGCCCGCCGGCGGAGCTGTTTTTT. It translates to CATTRGPPAELFF.

This chain uses TRBV7-8 with TRBJ2-2; D is undetermined. Trimming took 0 bases from V and 5 from J, leaving 7 bases between them. The V gene's germline CDR1 is SGHVS and CDR2 FQNEAQ. This CDR3 contains 14 residues. This CDR3 is CASSLAQGTGELFF. CDR3 DNA sequence: TGTGCCAGCAGCTTAGCGCAAGGGACCGGGGAGCTGTTTTTT.

This chain uses TRBV7-9 with TRBJ2-2, with D unclear. V lost 3 bases, J lost 0 bases, and 11 bases lay in between. The CDR3 has 16 amino acids. Germline V gives CDR1 SEHNR, CDR2 FQNEAQ (reference sequence). CDR3 loop: CASSFTSAPNTGELFF. The CDR3 nucleotides read TGTGCCAGCAGCTTTACCAGCGCTCCGAACACCGGGGAGCTGTTTTTT.

V usage is TRBV28 and J usage is TRBJ1-6; 8 bases line up with TRBD1. Germline V CDR1 and CDR2: MDHEN, SYDVKM. There are 14 residues in the CDR3. J was trimmed by 7 bases and V by 5 bases; bases with no gene match: 4. The CDR3 DNA follows: TGTGCCAGCAGTGACAGGGGAGGAAATTCACCCCTCCACTTT. Amino acid sequence: CASSDRGGNSPLHF.

This chain links TRBV7-4 with TRBJ1-3; D gene uncertain. This CDR3 region has 15 residues. V lost 3 bases and J 0 bases, leaving 9 bases between the germline ends. CDR1 and CDR2 from the germline V gene are SGHVT and SQSDAQ. The CDR3 region is CASSFENLSGNTIYF. The DNA for the CDR3 is TGTGCCAGCAGCTTTGAGAACCTCTCTGGAAACACCATATATTTT.

The V gene is TRBV7-6, the J gene TRBJ2-3; 14 bases are shared with TRBD2. Trimming at V came to 5 bases and at J to 4 bases, leaving 5 bases not matched to a gene. The CDR3 covers 16 residues. Germline V CDR1 and CDR2: SGHVS, FNYEAQ. Written as DNA, the CDR3 is TGTGCCAGCAGCGTAGGACTAGCGGGGGGTCCAGATACGCAGTATTTT. The encoded protein is CASSVGLAGGPDTQYF. Full variable domain (missing parts from reference TRBV7-6 and TRBJ2-3): GAGVSQSPRYKVTKRGQDVALRCDPISGHVSLYWYRQALGQGPEFLTYFNYEAQQDKSGLPNDRFSAERPEGSISTLTIQRTEQRDSAMYRCASSVGLAGGPDTQYFGPGTRLTVL.

The rearrangement links TRBV5-3 to TRBJ1-4; D gene ambiguous. TRBV5-3 is labeled an ORF, and its function is uncertain. V was clipped by 8 bases and J by 10 bases, with 15 bases between them. CDR3 length: 12 residues. CDR3 in DNA: TGTGCCAGCAGCGGGCTGGTTGGAAAACTGTTTTTT. Translating gives CASSGLVGKLFF.